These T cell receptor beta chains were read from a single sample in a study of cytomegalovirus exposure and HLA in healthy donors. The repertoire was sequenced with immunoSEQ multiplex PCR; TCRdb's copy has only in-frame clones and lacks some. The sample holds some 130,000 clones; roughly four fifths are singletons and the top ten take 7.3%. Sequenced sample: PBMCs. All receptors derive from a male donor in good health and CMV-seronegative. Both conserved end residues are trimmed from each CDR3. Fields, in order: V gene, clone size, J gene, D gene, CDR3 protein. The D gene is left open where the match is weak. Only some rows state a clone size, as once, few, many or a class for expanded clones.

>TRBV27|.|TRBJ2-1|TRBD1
ASSTQGNEQF
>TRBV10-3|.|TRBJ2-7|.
AISDIGGEQY
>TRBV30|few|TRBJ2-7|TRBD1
AWRRDRGFREQY
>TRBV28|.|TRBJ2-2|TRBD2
ASSQSGRANTGELF
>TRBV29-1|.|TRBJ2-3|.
SSKGSGTDTQY
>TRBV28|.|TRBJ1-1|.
ASSLLSVLTF
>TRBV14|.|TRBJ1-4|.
ASSQVGKLF
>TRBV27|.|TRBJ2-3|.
ASSLSSPRNRSRLDTQY
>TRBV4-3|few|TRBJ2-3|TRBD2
ASSQELADTDTQY
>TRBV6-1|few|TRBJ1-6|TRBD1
ASSEAWGQGSSPLH
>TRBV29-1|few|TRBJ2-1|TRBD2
SVEFSGGPNEQF
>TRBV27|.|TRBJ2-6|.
ASSPSFGSGANVLT
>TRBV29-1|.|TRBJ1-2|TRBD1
SVKVTGVNYGYT